The TCR beta chain under discussion was sequenced for a study of shared clonotypes between healthy human individuals. At the level of the study: The composition of the donors was two women and three men aged 18 to 49.

The method was immunoSEQ multiplex PCR; TCRdb's version includes in-frame clones alone and lacks a portion of them. This table holds about 870,000 clones, roughly 92% found once. Trimming removed 3 bases from V and 8 bases from J, with 23 bases in between. Germline lookup yields CDR1 SGHRS and CDR2 YFSETQ. The CDR3 has 16 amino acids. It was CD45RO-negative cells, positively selected for CCR7, that made up naive CD8 cells, with terminally differentiated effector memory CD45RA+ cells excluded. The donors were all Caucasian adults (living in Nashville, Tennessee). This chain joins TRBV5-1 and TRBJ1-2; TRBD1 might be the D (5 bases). Sequencing input: naive CD8+ T cells sorted from blood. The receptor comes from a young man in good health. This CDR3 is CASSSSLGERGSGYTF. The CDR3 region has the DNA TGCGCCAGCAGCTCCTCGTTGGGGGAACGGGGTAGCGGCTACACCTTC.